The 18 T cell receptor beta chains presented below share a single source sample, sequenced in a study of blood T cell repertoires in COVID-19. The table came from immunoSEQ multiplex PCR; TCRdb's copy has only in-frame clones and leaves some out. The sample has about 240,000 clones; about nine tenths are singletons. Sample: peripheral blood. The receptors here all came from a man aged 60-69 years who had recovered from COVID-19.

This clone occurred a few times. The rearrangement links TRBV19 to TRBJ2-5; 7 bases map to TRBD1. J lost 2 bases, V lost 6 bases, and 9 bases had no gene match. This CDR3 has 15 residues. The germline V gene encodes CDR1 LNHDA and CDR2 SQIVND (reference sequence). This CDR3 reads CASRRQGWGQETQYF. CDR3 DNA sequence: TGTGCCAGTAGGAGACAGGGATGGGGGCAAGAGACCCAGTACTTC.

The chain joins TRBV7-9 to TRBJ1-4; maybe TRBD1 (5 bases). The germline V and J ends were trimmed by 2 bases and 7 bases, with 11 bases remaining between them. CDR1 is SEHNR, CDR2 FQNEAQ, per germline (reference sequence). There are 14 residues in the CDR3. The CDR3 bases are TGTGCCAGCAGCTTACTCCAGGGCGGTGAAAAACTGTTTTTT. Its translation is CASSLLQGGEKLFF.

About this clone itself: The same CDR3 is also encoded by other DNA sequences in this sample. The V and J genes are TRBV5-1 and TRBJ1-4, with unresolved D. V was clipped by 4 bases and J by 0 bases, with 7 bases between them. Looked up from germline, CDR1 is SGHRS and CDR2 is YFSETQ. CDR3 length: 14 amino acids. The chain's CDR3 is CASSQTATNEKLFF. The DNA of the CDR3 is TGCGCCAGCAGCCAAACAGCAACTAATGAAAAACTGTTTTTT.

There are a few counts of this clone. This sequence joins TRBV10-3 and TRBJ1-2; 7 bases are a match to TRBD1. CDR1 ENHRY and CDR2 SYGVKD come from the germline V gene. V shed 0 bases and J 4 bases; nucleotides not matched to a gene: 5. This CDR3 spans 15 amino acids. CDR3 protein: CAISESKEGAYGYTF. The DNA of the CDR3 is TGTGCCATCAGTGAGTCGAAGGAGGGGGCCTATGGCTACACCTTC.

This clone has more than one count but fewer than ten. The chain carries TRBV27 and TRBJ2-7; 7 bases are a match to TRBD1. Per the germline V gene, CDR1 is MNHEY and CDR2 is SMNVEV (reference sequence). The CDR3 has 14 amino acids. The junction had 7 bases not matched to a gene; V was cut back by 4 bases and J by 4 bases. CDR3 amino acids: CASSSTGILYEQYF. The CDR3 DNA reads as TGTGCCAGCAGTTCGACAGGGATCCTTTACGAGCAGTACTTC.

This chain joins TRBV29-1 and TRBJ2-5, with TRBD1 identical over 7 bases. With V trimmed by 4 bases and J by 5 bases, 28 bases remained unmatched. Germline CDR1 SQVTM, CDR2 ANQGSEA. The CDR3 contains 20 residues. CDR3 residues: CSVGWTPGTESLLWEETQYF. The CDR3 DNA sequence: TGCAGCGTTGGTTGGACCCCCGGGACAGAGAGCCTACTCTGGGAGGAGACCCAGTACTTC.

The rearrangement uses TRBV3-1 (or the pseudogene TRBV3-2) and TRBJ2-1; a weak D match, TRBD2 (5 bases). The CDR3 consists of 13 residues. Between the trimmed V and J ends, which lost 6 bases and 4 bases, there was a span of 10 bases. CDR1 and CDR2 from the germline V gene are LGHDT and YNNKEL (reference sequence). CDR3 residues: CASSPKRYNEQFF. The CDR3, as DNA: TGTGCCAGCAGTCCAAAGCGGTACAATGAGCAGTTCTTC.

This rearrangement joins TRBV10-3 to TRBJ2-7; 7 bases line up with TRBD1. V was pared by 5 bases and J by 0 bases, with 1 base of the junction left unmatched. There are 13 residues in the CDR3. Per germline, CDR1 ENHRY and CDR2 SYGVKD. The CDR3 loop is CAISRDSSYEQYV. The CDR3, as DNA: TGTGCCATCAGTCGGGACAGCTCCTACGAGCAGTACGTC.

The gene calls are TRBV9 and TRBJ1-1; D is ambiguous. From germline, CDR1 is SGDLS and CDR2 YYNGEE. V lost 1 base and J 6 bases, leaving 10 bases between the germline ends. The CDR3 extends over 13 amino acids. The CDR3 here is CASSVLLRAEAFF. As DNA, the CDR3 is TGTGCCAGCAGCGTACTCCTTCGGGCTGAAGCTTTCTTT.

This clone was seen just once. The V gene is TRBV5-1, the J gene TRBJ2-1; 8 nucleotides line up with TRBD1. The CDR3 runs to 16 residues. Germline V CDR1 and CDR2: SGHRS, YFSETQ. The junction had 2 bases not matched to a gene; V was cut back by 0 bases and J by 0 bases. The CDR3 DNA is TGCGCCAGCAGCTTGGTTGACAGGGGCTCCTACAATGAGCAGTTCTTC. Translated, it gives CASSLVDRGSYNEQFF. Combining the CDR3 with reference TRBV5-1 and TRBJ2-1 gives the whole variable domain KAGVTQTPRYLIKTRGQQVTLSCSPISGHRSVSWYQQTPGQGLQFLFEYFSETQRNKGNFPGRFSGRQFSNSRSEMNVSTLELGDSALYLCASSLVDRGSYNEQFFGPGTRLTVL.

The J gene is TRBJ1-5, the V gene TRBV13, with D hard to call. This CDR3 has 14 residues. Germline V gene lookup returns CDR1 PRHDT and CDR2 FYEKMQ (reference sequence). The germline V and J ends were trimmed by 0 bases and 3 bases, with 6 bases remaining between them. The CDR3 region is CASSLGSYNQPQHF. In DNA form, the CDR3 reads TGTGCCAGCAGCTTAGGCAGTTACAATCAGCCCCAGCATTTT.

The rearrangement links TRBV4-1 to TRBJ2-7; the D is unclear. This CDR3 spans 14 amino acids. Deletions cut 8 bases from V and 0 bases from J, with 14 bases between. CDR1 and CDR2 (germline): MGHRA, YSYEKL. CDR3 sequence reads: CASRRLQISYEQYF. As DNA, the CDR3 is TGCGCCAGCCGCAGATTGCAGATCTCCTACGAGCAGTACTTC.

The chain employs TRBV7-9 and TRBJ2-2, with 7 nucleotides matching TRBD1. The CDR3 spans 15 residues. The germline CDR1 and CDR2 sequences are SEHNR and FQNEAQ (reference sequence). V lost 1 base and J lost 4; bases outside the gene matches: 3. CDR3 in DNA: TGTGCCAGCAGCTTAGAACCAGGGGGCACCGGGGAGCTGTTTTTT. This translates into CASSLEPGGTGELFF.

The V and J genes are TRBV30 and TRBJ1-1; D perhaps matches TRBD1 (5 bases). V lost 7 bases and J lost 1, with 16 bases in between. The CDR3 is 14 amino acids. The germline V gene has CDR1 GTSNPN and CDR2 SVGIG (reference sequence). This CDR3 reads CAYGGEHRNTEAFF. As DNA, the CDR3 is TGTGCCTACGGGGGGGAACACCGGAACACTGAAGCTTTCTTT.

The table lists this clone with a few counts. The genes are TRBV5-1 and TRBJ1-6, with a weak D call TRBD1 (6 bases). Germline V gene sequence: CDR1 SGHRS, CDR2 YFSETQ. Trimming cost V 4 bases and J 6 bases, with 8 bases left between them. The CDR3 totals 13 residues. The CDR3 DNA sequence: TGCGCCAGCAGCCTGGACAGTAATTCACCCCTCCACTTT. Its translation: CASSLDSNSPLHF.

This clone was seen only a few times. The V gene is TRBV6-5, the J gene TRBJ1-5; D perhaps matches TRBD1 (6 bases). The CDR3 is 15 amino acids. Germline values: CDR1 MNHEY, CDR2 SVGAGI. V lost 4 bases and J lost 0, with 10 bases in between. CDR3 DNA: TGTGCCAGCAGTTCTGGGGGCCGTAGCAATCAGCCCCAGCATTTT. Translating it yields CASSSGGRSNQPQHF.

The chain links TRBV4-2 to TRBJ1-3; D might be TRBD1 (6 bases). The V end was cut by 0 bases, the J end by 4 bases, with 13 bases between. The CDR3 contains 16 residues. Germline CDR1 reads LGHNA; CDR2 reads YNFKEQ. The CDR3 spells CASSQDPAGAGNTIYF. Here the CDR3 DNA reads TGTGCCAGCAGCCAAGATCCGGCAGGGGCAGGAAACACCATATATTTT.

In nucleotides, the CDR3 is TGCACCAGCAGCCAAGATCGGACAGGGCCCGGGGAGCTGTTTTTT. As protein: CTSSQDRTGPGELFF. The gene calls are TRBV1 and TRBJ2-2; TRBD1, the table's D call, lacks a check against the DNA. TRBV1 is annotated as a pseudogene. This CDR3 spans 15 amino acids.